This TCR beta chain appears in the sequencing data of a study of vaccination and CD4 T cells after COVID-19. As for the study in general: Sampling that followed vaccination took place a median roughly 69 days after dose two, within a range of 14 to 241. As a positive control, some control cultures were given a CEFX pool, while others were given an HIV-1 Nef pool or no peptide.

The Oncomine TCR Beta short-read assay generated sequence data from the DNA of cultured CD4+ T cells. MiXCR was run by TCRdb on the PCR reads, yielding one entry per CDR3 protein. The data contain 6,000 to 9,500 distinct CDR3 sequences, about 26% of them singletons. Treatment: approximately nine-day PBMC culture with coronavirus spike peptide pools or control peptides (ViraFEST assay). Those CD4+ T cells from the unexposed donor predate the COVID-19 pandemic (2011-2018). The medium had half its volume replaced with fresh IL-2 medium on days 3 and 7. General study findings and limits: Convalescent patients' median share of reactive clones seen only post-vaccination was approximately 85%.

As for this clonotype: What it recognizes is unknown.

Between the trimmed V and J ends, which lost 5 bases and 4 bases, there was a span of 16 bases. The CDR3 loop spans 15 amino acids. The TCR originated in a human donor in good health. The sample was CD4+ T cells from blood, cultured in vitro. The chain joins TRBV12-3 or TRBV12-4 to TRBJ2-3; perhaps TRBD1 as D (6 bases). CDR3 sequence: CASSPRTVISDTQYF. CDR3 DNA: TGTGCCAGCAGTCCTAGGACAGTAATTTCAGATACGCAGTATTTT.